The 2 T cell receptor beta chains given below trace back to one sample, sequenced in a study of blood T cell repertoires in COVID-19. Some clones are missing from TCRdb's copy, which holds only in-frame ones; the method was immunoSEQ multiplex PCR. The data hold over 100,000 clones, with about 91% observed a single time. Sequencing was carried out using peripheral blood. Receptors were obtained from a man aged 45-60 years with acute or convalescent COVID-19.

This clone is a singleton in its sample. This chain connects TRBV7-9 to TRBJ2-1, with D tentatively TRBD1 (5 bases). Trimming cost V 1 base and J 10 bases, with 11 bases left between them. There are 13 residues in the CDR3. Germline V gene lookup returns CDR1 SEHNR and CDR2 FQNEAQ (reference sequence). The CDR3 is CASSLEWGGEQFF. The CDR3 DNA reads TGTGCCAGCAGCTTAGAATGGGGCGGCGAGCAGTTCTTC.

The CDR3 loop reads CASSLQLSSYNEQFF. The CDR3 DNA follows: TGCGCCAGCAGCCTGCAACTTAGCTCCTACAATGAGCAGTTCTTC. The chain links TRBV10-2 to TRBJ2-1, with D hard to call. The CDR3 spans 15 residues. The germline V gene encodes CDR1 WSHSY and CDR2 SAAADI. Deletions cut 6 bases from V and 0 bases from J, with 12 bases between.